This T cell receptor (beta chain) came from a study of cytomegalovirus exposure and HLA in healthy donors. PCR primers comprised 60 Vbeta and 13 Jbeta primers. Study processing details: Among the unique TCR beta chains that a later analysis counted, around 72 million in all, 10 million to 14 million were shared. Only in-frame clones appear in the TCRdb table, and some are missing; sequencing was by immunoSEQ multiplex PCR. V, J and clone size reflect that table, while D and trimming were determined from the DNA. The profile shows 100,000 to 150,000 clones, roughly 81% of them singletons. The CDR3 is 15 residues long. The V end lost 0 bases, the J end lost 3 bases, and 11 bases lay between the germline ends. CDR1 and CDR2 (germline): SGDLS, YYNGEE.

This TCR was recovered from a woman in her twenties or thirties in good health and CMV-seronegative. The chain has TRBV9 and TRBJ2-3, with a weak D call TRBD1 (5 bases). The sequenced sample was PBMCs. The CDR3 coding sequence is TGTGCCAGCAGCGTAGATGCCCAGGGAACAGATACGCAGTATTTT. Translation: CASSVDAQGTDTQYF.